What follows describes a single T cell receptor (beta chain). With 6 bases clipped from V and 4 bases from J, the junction kept 9 bases outside the gene matches. CDR3 size: 14 residues. Germline V lookup: CDR1 ENHRY, CDR2 SYGVKD. This sample was included in a study of shared clonotypes between healthy human individuals. Clones were read by immunoSEQ multiplex PCR, and TCRdb kept only the in-frame ones, dropping some. Of about 1.5 million clones listed, more than 95% are singletons. This chain links TRBV10-3 with TRBJ2-7; TRBD2 matches 7 bases. The sequence was collected from a man aged 25 to 40 in good health. Sequenced sample: naive CD4+ T cells sorted from blood. The subset denotes: CD45RA+ positively selected. The CDR3 loop is CAIRNGRGGYEQYF. The CDR3, as DNA: TGTGCCATCAGAAATGGGAGGGGTGGTTACGAGCAGTACTTC.